This record looks at one T cell receptor (beta chain) sequence and its context. The source of the sample is a study of blood T cell repertoires in COVID-19. Profiling relied on immunoSEQ multiplex PCR, and the TCRdb table lists in-frame clones only, not all of them. The sample records 98,000 or so clones, about 86% being singletons. The V gene's germline CDR1 is SGHDT and CDR2 YYEEEE. CDR3 length: 14 amino acids. J gave up 2 bases and V 4 bases, and 5 bases lay outside the gene matches. Sequencing was carried out using peripheral blood. The genes are TRBV5-6 and TRBJ1-1, with TRBD1 matching over 7 bases. This clonotype originated in a woman aged 60-70 years in a cohort sampled during active or convalescent COVID-19. The CDR3 bases are TGTGCCAGCAGCCTGGGACAGACCAACACTGAAGCTTTCTTT. It is translated as CASSLGQTNTEAFF.